This T cell receptor (beta chain) was documented in a study of regulatory T cells in long-lasting Graves disease. Overall study findings and caveats: Accuracy could have been hurt by small sample size. The analysis examined peripheral blood only and excluded thyroid tissue.

With iRepertoire HTBI primers and Arm-PCR of CDR3 regions, TCR beta libraries were built. TCRdb independently ran MiXCR on the multiplex PCR reads; one entry per CDR3 protein. Here the sample spans about 450,000 distinct CDR3 sequences, about 14% being singletons. Time point: newly diagnosed GD, antithyroid drugs for less than 3 months. RNA from PBMCs was the source of the TCR library. This clonotype was observed a few times. The antigen is undetermined. A single base separates this from a much larger clone, so it may be a read error. This CDR3 region has 13 residues. Germline CDR1 is SGHAT and CDR2 is FQNNGV. These sequences were also reported in another study, on T cells in Graves' hyperthyroidism and ophthalmopathy. Per that study: Clinical symptoms, serum thyroxine, TRAb, thyroid ultrasound and orbital computed tomography established diagnosis. Most thyroid clonotypes expanded above 0.001 were also detected in blood.

The sequence came from a woman aged 45-59 years with Graves disease. This specimen was peripheral blood mononuclear cells (PBMCs), taken at new diagnosis, from a patient treated with antithyroid drugs. This chain joins TRBV11-2 and TRBJ2-1, with a tentative D call TRBD1 (5 bases). Near its end, the DNA agrees better with TRBJ2-5, so the J call may be wrong. The CDR3, as DNA: TGTGCCAGCAGCTCAGCACCAGGGGAGACCCAGTACTTC. Amino acids: CASSSAPGETQYF.